This T cell receptor beta chain comes out of a study of beta chain features in type 1 diabetes. The authors reverse transcribed all of the isolated RNA, so sequencing captured expressed TCRB transcripts. Reads averaged approximately 1 million for stem cell-like memory T cell samples. Data came from immunoSEQ multiplex PCR; TCRdb stores just in-frame clones and leaves some out. Of some 14,000 clones listed, roughly 67% are singletons. Per the germline V gene, CDR1 is SGHTA and CDR2 is FQGTGA. V was shortened by 1 base and J by 5 bases, with 8 bases between the two germline ends. The CDR3 runs 14 residues. This clone was detected a few times. Its specificity is unknown. Regarding the study as a whole: Moderately but significantly shorter TCRB CDR3s were found in Type 1 diabetes patients in all four CD4+ subsets. Patients' naive, central memory and regulatory TCRB repertoires appeared more alike than those of healthy donors.

Sequencing was performed on stem cell memory CD4+ T cells from blood. This chain uses TRBV7-3 with TRBJ2-2; weak D call: TRBD2 (5 bases). The receptor's source is a woman between 18 and 30 years old with type 1 diabetes. CDR3 sequence (DNA): TGTGCCAGCAGCTTAATGGGCGGGACCGGGGAGCTGTTTTTT. Its translation: CASSLMGGTGELFF.